This T cell receptor (beta chain) was retrieved from a study of blood T cells in healthy people across ages. The germline V gene encodes CDR1 SNHLY and CDR2 FYNNEI. The CDR3 is 15 residues long. At least 7 million PBMCs were isolated per sample. A second PCR of roughly 7 to 11 cycles used a sample-barcoded 5' primer and a J-beta primer mix. All samples yielded 3 million or more CDR3-containing paired-end reads. TCRdb processed the 5' RACE reads anew with MiXCR; each CDR3 protein has one entry. Of 1.5 million to 2 million distinct CDR3 sequences in the sample, around half are singletons; the top ten hold around 2.1%. A word on this clonotype: Antigen specificity is unknown.

Study-level points and caveats: PBMCs that were unsorted prevented a conclusive naive versus antigen-experienced comparison. The study found TCR beta diversity correlated strongly with naive T cell percentage.

This chain joins TRBV2 and TRBJ2-5, with TRBD2 identical over 13 bases. The DNA end favors TRBJ2-7, so the J call may be wrong. The sequence derives from a woman in her 40s in good health. Sample: blood. The CDR3 spells CASSNGTSGVYEQYF. The CDR3 DNA reads as TGTGCCAGCAGTAACGGGACTAGCGGGGTATACGAGCAGTACTTC.